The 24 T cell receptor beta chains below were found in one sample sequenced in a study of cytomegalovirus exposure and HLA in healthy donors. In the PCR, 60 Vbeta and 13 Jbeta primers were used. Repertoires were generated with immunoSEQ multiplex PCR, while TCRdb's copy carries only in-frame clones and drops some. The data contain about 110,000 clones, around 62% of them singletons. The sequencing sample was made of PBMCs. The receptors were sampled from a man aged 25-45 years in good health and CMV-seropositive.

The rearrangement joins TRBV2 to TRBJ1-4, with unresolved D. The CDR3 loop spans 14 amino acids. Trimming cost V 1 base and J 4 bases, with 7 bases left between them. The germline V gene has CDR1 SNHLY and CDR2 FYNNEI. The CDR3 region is CASSEELVNEKLFF. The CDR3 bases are TGTGCCAGCAGTGAAGAGTTAGTTAATGAAAAACTGTTTTTT.

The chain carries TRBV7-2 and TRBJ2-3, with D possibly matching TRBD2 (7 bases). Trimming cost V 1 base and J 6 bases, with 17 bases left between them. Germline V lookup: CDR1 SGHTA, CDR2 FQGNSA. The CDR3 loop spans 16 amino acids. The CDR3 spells CASSLVLRGPYDTQYF. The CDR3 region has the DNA TGTGCCAGCAGCTTAGTTTTGCGGGGGCCCTATGATACGCAGTATTTT.

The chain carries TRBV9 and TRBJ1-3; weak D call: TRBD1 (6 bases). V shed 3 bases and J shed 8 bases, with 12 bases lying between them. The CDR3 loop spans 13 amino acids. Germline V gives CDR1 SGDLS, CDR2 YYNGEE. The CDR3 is CASSDSGVHTIYF. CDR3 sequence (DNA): TGTGCCAGCAGCGATTCAGGGGTGCACACCATATATTTT.

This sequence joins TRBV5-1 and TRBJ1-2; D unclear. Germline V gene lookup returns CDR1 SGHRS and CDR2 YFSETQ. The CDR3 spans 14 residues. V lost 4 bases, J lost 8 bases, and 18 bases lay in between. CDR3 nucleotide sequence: TGCGCCAGCAGCCCGCAAGGCCAAGCCGGGGGCTACACCTTC. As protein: CASSPQGQAGGYTF.

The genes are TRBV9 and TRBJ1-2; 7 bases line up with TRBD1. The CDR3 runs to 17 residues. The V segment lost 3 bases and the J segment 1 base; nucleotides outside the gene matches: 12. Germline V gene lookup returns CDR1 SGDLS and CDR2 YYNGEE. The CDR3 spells CASSEPATGSNNYGYTF. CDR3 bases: TGTGCCAGCAGCGAGCCCGCGACAGGGTCGAATAACTATGGCTACACCTTC.

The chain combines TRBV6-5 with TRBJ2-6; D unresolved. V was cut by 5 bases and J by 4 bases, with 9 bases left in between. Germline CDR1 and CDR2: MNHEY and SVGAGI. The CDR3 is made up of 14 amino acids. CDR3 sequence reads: CASSDLRGANVLTF. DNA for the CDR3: TGTGCCAGCAGTGACCTGCGGGGGGCCAACGTCCTGACTTTC.

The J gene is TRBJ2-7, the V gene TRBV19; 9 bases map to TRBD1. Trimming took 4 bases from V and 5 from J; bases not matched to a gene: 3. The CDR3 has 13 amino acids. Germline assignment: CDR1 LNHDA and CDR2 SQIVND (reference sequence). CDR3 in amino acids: CASSKQGAHEQYF. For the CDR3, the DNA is TGTGCCAGTAGTAAACAGGGGGCCCACGAGCAGTACTTC.

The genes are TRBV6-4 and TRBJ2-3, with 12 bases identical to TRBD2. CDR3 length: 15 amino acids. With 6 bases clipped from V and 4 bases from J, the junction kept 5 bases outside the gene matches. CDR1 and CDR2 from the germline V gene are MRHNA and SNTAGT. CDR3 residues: CASSRTSGGSDTQYF. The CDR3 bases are TGTGCCAGCAGCCGAACTAGCGGGGGGTCAGATACGCAGTATTTT.

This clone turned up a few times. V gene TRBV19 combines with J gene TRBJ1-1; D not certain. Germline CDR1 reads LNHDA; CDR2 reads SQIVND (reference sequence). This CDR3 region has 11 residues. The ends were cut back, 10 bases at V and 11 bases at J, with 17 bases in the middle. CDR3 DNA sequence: TGTGCCATAGGGAGTCACCGAGGGGCTTTCTTT. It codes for CAIGSHRGAFF.

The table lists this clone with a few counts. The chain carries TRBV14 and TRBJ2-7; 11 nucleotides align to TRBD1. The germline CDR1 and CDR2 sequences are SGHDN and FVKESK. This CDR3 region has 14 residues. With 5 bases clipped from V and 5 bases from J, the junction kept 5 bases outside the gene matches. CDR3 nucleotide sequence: TGTGCCAGCAGCTGGACAGGGGGCAGGGACGAGCAGTACTTC. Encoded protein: CASSWTGGRDEQYF.

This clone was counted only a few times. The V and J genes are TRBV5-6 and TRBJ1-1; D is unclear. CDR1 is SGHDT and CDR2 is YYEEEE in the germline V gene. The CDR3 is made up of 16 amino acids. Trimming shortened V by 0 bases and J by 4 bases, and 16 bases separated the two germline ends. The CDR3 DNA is TGTGCCAGCAGCTTGGCATTTAGGGCGGGGAGCACTGAAGCTTTCTTT. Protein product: CASSLAFRAGSTEAFF.

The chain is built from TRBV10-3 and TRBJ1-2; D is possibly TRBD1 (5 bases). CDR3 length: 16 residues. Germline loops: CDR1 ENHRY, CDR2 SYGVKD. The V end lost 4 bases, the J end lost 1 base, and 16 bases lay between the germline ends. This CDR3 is CAISGPGLYGNYGYTF. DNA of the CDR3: TGTGCCATCAGTGGACCGGGACTTTATGGTAACTATGGCTACACCTTC.

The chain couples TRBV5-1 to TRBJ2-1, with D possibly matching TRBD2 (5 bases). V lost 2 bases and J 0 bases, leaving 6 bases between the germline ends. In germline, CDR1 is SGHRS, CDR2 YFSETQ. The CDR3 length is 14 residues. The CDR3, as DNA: TGCGCCAGCAGCTTTGGGAGCTCCTACAATGAGCAGTTCTTC. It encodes CASSFGSSYNEQFF.

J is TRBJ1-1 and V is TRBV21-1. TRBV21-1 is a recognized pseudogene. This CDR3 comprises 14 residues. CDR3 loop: CASRPQRVHEGAFF. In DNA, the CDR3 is TGTGCCAGCAGGCCTCAGAGGGTGCACGAAGGAGCTTTCTTT.

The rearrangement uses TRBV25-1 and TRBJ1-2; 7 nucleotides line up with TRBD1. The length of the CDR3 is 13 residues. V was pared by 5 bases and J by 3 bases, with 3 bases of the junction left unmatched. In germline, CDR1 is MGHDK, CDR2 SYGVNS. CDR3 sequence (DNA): TGTGCCAGCAGTAGGGGGCGATACTATGGCTACACCTTC. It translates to CASSRGRYYGYTF.

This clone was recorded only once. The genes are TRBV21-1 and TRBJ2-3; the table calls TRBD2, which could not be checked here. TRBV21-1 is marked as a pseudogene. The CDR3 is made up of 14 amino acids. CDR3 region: CASSKTLAPDTQYF. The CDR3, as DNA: TGTGCCAGCAGCAAAACGCTAGCGCCAGATACGCAGTATTTT.

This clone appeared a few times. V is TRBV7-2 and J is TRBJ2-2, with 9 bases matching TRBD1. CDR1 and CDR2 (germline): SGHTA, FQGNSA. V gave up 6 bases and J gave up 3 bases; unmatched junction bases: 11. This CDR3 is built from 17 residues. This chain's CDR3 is CASRAATGGAYTGELFF. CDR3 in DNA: TGTGCCAGCAGGGCCGCTACAGGGGGCGCCTACACCGGGGAGCTGTTTTTT.

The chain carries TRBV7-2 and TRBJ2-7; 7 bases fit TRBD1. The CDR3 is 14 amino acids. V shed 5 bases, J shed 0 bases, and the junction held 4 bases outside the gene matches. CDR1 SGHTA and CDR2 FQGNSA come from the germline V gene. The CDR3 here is CASSQGQVSYEQYF. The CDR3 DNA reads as TGTGCCAGCAGCCAAGGACAGGTCTCCTACGAGCAGTACTTC.

The CDR3, as DNA: TGTGCCAGCAGCTCCGGGACAGGAGACGCTAGCAATCAGCCCCAGCATTTT. Its translation is CASSSGTGDASNQPQHF. The chain links TRBV5-8 to TRBJ1-5; 8 bases are shared with TRBD1. Trimming cost V 3 bases and J 0 bases; bases outside gene matches: 8. The CDR3 has 17 amino acids. Germline CDR1 SGHTS, CDR2 YDEGEE.

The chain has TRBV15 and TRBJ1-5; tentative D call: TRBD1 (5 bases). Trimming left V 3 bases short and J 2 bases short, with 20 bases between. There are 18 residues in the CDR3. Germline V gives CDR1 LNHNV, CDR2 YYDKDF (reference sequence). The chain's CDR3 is CATSSDGTGWNCNQPQHF. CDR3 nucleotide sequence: TGTGCCACCAGCAGCGATGGGACTGGGTGGAATTGCAATCAGCCCCAGCATTTT.

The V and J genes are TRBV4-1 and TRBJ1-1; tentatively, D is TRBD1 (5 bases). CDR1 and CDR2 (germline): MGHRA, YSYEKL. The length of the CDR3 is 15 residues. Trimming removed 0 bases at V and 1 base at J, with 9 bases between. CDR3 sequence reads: CASSQESRGNTEAFF. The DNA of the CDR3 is TGCGCCAGCAGCCAAGAGAGTAGGGGGAACACTGAAGCTTTCTTT.

This CDR3 reads CASRAGGLYNEQFF. The DNA for the CDR3 is TGTGCCAGCAGAGCGGGGGGACTTTACAATGAGCAGTTCTTC. The chain carries TRBV6-1 and TRBJ2-1; 9 nucleotides align to TRBD2. Germline V gives CDR1 MNHNS, CDR2 SASEGT. The CDR3 length is 14 residues. The V and J ends lost 6 bases and 4 bases, in that order; junction bases with no gene match: 4.

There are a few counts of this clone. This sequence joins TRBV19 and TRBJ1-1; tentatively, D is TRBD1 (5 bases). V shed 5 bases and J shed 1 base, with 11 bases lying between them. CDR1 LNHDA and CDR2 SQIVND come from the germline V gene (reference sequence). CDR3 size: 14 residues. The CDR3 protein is CASSPGGWNTEAFF. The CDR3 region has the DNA TGTGCCAGTAGTCCCGGGGGGTGGAACACTGAAGCTTTCTTT.

DNA of the CDR3: TGTGCCAGCAGCCAAGCCCGCGGGGGGGCCACCGGGGAGCTGTTTTTT. It is translated as CASSQARGGATGELFF. This chain joins TRBV7-9 and TRBJ2-2; 9 positions match TRBD2. J gave up 4 bases and V 5 bases, and 8 bases lay outside the gene matches. Looked up from germline, CDR1 is SEHNR and CDR2 is FQNEAQ (reference sequence). The CDR3 runs 16 residues.